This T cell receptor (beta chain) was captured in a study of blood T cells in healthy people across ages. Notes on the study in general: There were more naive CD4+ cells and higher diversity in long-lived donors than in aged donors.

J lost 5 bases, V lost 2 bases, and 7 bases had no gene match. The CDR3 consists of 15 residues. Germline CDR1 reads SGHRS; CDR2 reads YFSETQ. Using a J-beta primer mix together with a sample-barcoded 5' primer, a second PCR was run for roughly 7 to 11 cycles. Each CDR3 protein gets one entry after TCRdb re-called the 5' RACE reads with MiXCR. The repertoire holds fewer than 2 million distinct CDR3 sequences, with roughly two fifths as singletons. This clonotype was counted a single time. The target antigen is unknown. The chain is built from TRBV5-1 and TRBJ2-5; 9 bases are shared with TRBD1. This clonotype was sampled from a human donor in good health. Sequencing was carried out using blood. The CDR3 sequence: CASSLMGQGSETQYF. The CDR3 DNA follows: TGCGCCAGCAGCTTAATGGGACAGGGATCGGAGACCCAGTACTTC.